The T cell receptor beta chain under discussion was sequenced for a study of neoadjuvant anti-PD-1 for oral cavity cancer. Study background: Before surgery, most patients got three to four biweekly 3 mg/kg nivolumab doses. Around day 43, patients without progression received a fourth nivolumab dose before surgery. Whole-study findings and limits: Higher pretreatment Treg/Th17 ratios tracked higher pretreatment blood clonality.

This clone turned up a few times. The antigen is unknown. V was trimmed by 3 bases and J by 3 bases, leaving 15 bases between them. The CDR3 is made up of 16 amino acids. Germline CDR1 MNHEY, CDR2 SVGAGI. Time point of the sample: after neoadjuvant nivolumab, at surgical resection. Patients had HPV-negative, locally advanced oral cavity squamous cell carcinoma. Profiling relied on immunoSEQ multiplex PCR, and the TCRdb table lists in-frame clones only, not all of them. Of 20,000 to 25,000 clones in the sample, over 35% were seen once. The sample here was tumor tissue, taken after nivolumab (anti-PD-1) treatment. The source of this sequence is a person aged 35 to 85 with oral cavity squamous cell carcinoma. The chain couples TRBV6-5 to TRBJ2-1; weak D call: TRBD2 (6 bases). The CDR3 region has the DNA TGTGCCAGCAGTTATCATTGGAGGGAGATCTACAATGAGCAGTTCTTC. This encodes CASSYHWREIYNEQFF.